This entry lists 26 T cell receptor beta chains sequenced from one sample in a study of cytomegalovirus exposure and HLA in healthy donors. Here immunoSEQ multiplex PCR was the method, and the copy in TCRdb shows in-frame clones only, minus some. Counted here are some 140,000 clones, just under 85% occurring once; the ten biggest clones make up approximately 1.4%. The sample was PBMCs. Receptors were obtained from a woman in her thirties in good health and CMV-seronegative.

V is TRBV7-9 and J is TRBJ2-5; perhaps TRBD2 as D (7 bases). V was trimmed by 0 bases and J by 4 bases, leaving 9 bases between them. The CDR3 spans 14 residues. Germline V lookup: CDR1 SEHNR, CDR2 FQNEAQ (reference sequence). The CDR3 reads CASSLAGGPETQYF. CDR3 sequence (DNA): TGTGCCAGCAGCTTAGCGGGGGGGCCAGAGACCCAGTACTTC.

The V gene is TRBV27, the J gene TRBJ2-2; TRBD1 is a possible D gene (5 bases). This CDR3 is built from 16 residues. Germline V CDR1 and CDR2: MNHEY, SMNVEV (reference sequence). With 3 bases removed from V and 0 bases from J, the gap between germline ends came to 11 bases. CDR3 protein: CASSFADTANTGELFF. The CDR3 region has the DNA TGTGCCAGCAGTTTCGCGGACACCGCGAACACCGGGGAGCTGTTTTTT.

This clone has a handful of counts. The J gene is TRBJ1-5, the V gene TRBV18; D perhaps matches TRBD1 (5 bases). V was shortened by 2 bases and J by 3 bases, with 14 bases between the two germline ends. Germline V gene lookup returns CDR1 KGHSH and CDR2 LQKENI. This CDR3 is built from 16 residues. CDR3 amino acids: CASSPSGGSANQPQHF. Written as DNA, the CDR3 is TGTGCCAGCTCACCATCGGGGGGTTCCGCCAATCAGCCCCAGCATTTT.

The sample holds one count of this clone. The chain has TRBV7-9 and TRBJ2-1, with TRBD2 identical over 8 bases. The CDR3 runs 15 residues. Germline V gives CDR1 SEHNR, CDR2 FQNEAQ (reference sequence). Trimming took 5 bases from V and 9 from J; bases not matched to a gene: 12. The CDR3 DNA is TGTGCCAGCAGCCCATCTGCGGGGGGCGGAGGTGAGCAGTTCTTC. Encoded protein: CASSPSAGGGGEQFF.

This clone was counted between two and nine times. This CDR3 is also generated by other DNA sequences in the sample. This chain links TRBV9 with TRBJ2-1, with D possibly TRBD1 on 5 matching bases. Trimming left V 7 bases short and J 4 bases short, with 12 bases between. CDR3 length: 13 residues. Germline CDR1 SGDLS, CDR2 YYNGEE. The CDR3 loop reads CASAAQAYNEQFF. CDR3 DNA sequence: TGTGCCAGCGCCGCACAGGCGTACAATGAGCAGTTCTTC.

The genes are TRBV27 and TRBJ2-7, with 8 bases lining up with TRBD1. After removal of 2 bases from V and 9 bases from J, the junction contained 6 bases not matched to a gene. Germline lookup yields CDR1 MNHEY and CDR2 SMNVEV (reference sequence). The CDR3 contains 13 residues. The DNA of the CDR3 is TGTGCCAGCAGTTTAAGTCCAGGGGGCGGGCAGTACTTC. Protein: CASSLSPGGGQYF.

This clone has only one observation. J is TRBJ1-1 and V is TRBV5-1; 8 nucleotides agree with TRBD1. CDR1 and CDR2 (germline): SGHRS, YFSETQ. V lost 4 bases, J lost 5 bases, and 4 bases stayed unmatched. The CDR3 loop spans 13 amino acids. The CDR3 nucleotides read TGCGCCAGCAGCCTCTGGACAGGGACTGAAGCTTTCTTT. Its translation: CASSLWTGTEAFF.

The gene calls are TRBV5-8 and TRBJ2-7; D is uncertain. V dropped 5 bases and J dropped 12 bases, with 21 bases sitting between them. The CDR3 length is 13 residues. The germline V gene encodes CDR1 SGHTS and CDR2 YDEGEE. The CDR3 DNA reads TGTGCCAGCAGTTTTTTTTCCCGGGTCGCAAGGTACTTC. Translating gives CASSFFSRVARYF.

The chain uses TRBV5-1 and TRBJ1-2; tentative D call: TRBD1 (6 bases). The V end was cut by 0 bases, the J end by 8 bases, with 17 bases between. The CDR3 is 15 amino acids. Germline CDR1 reads SGHRS; CDR2 reads YFSETQ. This CDR3 is CASSLGAGEGLGYTF. The CDR3 DNA is TGCGCCAGCAGCTTGGGGGCAGGGGAAGGATTAGGCTACACCTTC.

This clone was recorded only once. The chain couples TRBV28 to TRBJ1-1; D is uncertain. The V gene's germline CDR1 is MDHEN and CDR2 SYDVKM. This CDR3 has 15 residues. V lost 5 bases and J 4 bases, leaving 17 bases between the germline ends. Here the CDR3 reads CASSAHTVYVTEAFF. The CDR3 bases are TGTGCCAGCAGTGCCCACACAGTCTACGTCACTGAAGCTTTCTTT.

This chain joins TRBV2 and TRBJ1-1; TRBD1 aligns across 7 bases. CDR1 SNHLY and CDR2 FYNNEI come from the germline V gene. The CDR3 length is 13 residues. After removal of 8 bases from V and 5 bases from J, the junction contained 8 bases not matched to a gene. CDR3 region: CASERTGLTEAFF. CDR3 nucleotide sequence: TGTGCCAGCGAGAGGACAGGATTGACTGAAGCTTTCTTT.

This clone was seen only once. The chain uses TRBV9 and TRBJ2-5; 8 bases match TRBD1. V gave up 3 bases and J gave up 4 bases; unmatched junction bases: 8. The CDR3 loop spans 15 amino acids. Germline CDR1 SGDLS, CDR2 YYNGEE. CDR3 sequence: CASSGGQGASETQYF. In DNA, the CDR3 is TGTGCCAGCAGCGGAGGACAGGGCGCATCAGAGACCCAGTACTTC.

J is TRBJ1-5 and V is TRBV7-8; D is possibly TRBD1 (6 bases). V dropped 5 bases and J dropped 9 bases, with 14 bases sitting between them. Per germline, CDR1 SGHVS and CDR2 FQNEAQ. The CDR3 spans 13 residues. CDR3 residues: CASSGGGLGPQHF. CDR3 coding DNA: TGTGCCAGCAGCGGCGGGGGCCTAGGGCCCCAGCATTTT.

This chain uses TRBV7-9 with TRBJ2-1; D is perhaps TRBD2 (5 bases). The CDR3 is made up of 11 amino acids. CDR1 and CDR2 (germline): SEHNR, FQNEAQ (reference sequence). Trimming removed 8 bases from V and 4 bases from J, with 6 bases in between. CDR3 sequence reads: CASPGYNEQFF. In DNA form, the CDR3 reads TGTGCCAGCCCGGGGTACAATGAGCAGTTCTTC. Full variable domain (remainder filled in from reference TRBV7-9 and TRBJ2-1): DTGVSQNPRHKITKRGQNVTFRCDPISEHNRLYWYRQTLGQGPEFLTYFQNEAQLEKSRLLSDRFSAERPKGSFSTLEIQRTEQGDSAMYLCASPGYNEQFFGPGTRLTVL.

V gene TRBV4-2 combines with J gene TRBJ2-5, with TRBD1 as a possible D gene (5 bases). The CDR3 length is 15 residues. Trimming stripped 4 bases from V and 6 bases from J, with 18 bases between. The germline CDR1 and CDR2 sequences are LGHNA and YNFKEQ. CDR3 in amino acids: CASSPSFGQGKTQYF. CDR3 coding DNA: TGTGCCAGCAGCCCGAGCTTTGGGCAGGGAAAGACCCAGTACTTC.

This chain connects TRBV27 to TRBJ2-7; D may be TRBD1 (5 bases). V lost 3 bases and J 3 bases, leaving 9 bases between the germline ends. Germline assignment: CDR1 MNHEY and CDR2 SMNVEV (reference sequence). The CDR3 is 13 amino acids. This chain's CDR3 is CASSFKGLYEQYF. CDR3 in DNA: TGTGCCAGCAGTTTTAAGGGGCTCTACGAGCAGTACTTC.

V usage is TRBV19 and J usage is TRBJ2-2; 9 bases are shared with TRBD1. The V gene end was trimmed by 7 bases and the J gene end by 8 bases; junction bases not matched to a gene: 14. CDR3 length equals 16 residues. Germline-derived CDR1 and CDR2 are LNHDA and SQIVND (reference sequence). In DNA, the CDR3 is TGTGCCAGTACAAACCGGGACAGGGTTCGGTTGGGGGAGCTGTTTTTT. It specifies CASTNRDRVRLGELFF.

This sequence joins TRBV28 and TRBJ1-2, with 7 bases lining up with TRBD1. This CDR3 is 12 amino acids long. After removal of 9 bases from V and 2 bases from J, the junction contained 3 bases not matched to a gene. Germline CDR1 reads MDHEN; CDR2 reads SYDVKM. The DNA of the CDR3 is TGTGCCAGTGGGGACAGCAACTATGGCTACACCTTC. Its translation is CASGDSNYGYTF.

This clone was observed a handful of times. V and J are TRBV19 and TRBJ2-7; D might be TRBD1 (6 bases). Per germline, CDR1 LNHDA and CDR2 SQIVND (reference sequence). The V end lost 5 bases, the J end lost 2 bases, and 13 bases lay between the germline ends. The CDR3 is made up of 14 amino acids. The CDR3 coding sequence is TGTGCCAGTAGTGGGGGCAGGGGAACCTACGAGCAGTACTTC. Its translation: CASSGGRGTYEQYF.

This chain connects TRBV5-4 to TRBJ1-2; 7 bases fit TRBD1. The CDR3 spans 15 residues. Germline CDR1 is SGHNT and CDR2 is YYREEE (reference sequence). With V trimmed by 0 bases and J by 3 bases, 5 bases remained unmatched. The CDR3 DNA reads TGTGCCAGCAGCTTGGTCTCAGGGGGGTACTATGGCTACACCTTC. Protein product: CASSLVSGGYYGYTF.

The CDR3 is CASSPRQRFSGANVLTF. The CDR3 nucleotides read TGTGCCAGCTCACCAAGACAGCGCTTCTCTGGGGCCAACGTCCTGACTTTC. The rearrangement links TRBV18 to TRBJ2-6; D perhaps matches TRBD1 (5 bases). V lost 2 bases and J 0 bases, leaving 11 bases between the germline ends. Looked up from germline, CDR1 is KGHSH and CDR2 is LQKENI. The CDR3 is made up of 17 amino acids.

The V gene is TRBV9, the J gene TRBJ1-1; weak D call: TRBD1 (6 bases). Trimming took 3 bases from V and 6 from J, leaving 15 bases between them. CDR3 length: 14 amino acids. Per germline, CDR1 SGDLS and CDR2 YYNGEE. The CDR3 DNA sequence: TGTGCCAGCAGCGCACAGGGCACTTTTTCTGAAGCTTTCTTT. This gives the protein CASSAQGTFSEAFF.

This clone was counted once. The chain carries TRBV5-6 and TRBJ2-1, with 7 bases matching TRBD1. Germline V gene lookup returns CDR1 SGHDT and CDR2 YYEEEE. Trimming removed 4 bases from V and 6 bases from J; junction bases left unmatched: 7. The CDR3 covers 14 residues. The chain's CDR3 is CASSLVTGTNEQFF. DNA of the CDR3: TGTGCCAGCAGCCTCGTGACAGGGACCAATGAGCAGTTCTTC.

This CDR3 reads CASSPSSGGVETQYF. The CDR3 DNA reads TGTGCCAGCAGCCCTTCTAGCGGGGGGGTTGAGACCCAGTACTTC. The chain carries TRBV4-2 and TRBJ2-5; TRBD2 agrees at 12 bases. This CDR3 has 15 residues. Germline CDR1 and CDR2: LGHNA and YNFKEQ. The ends lost 4 bases at V and 5 bases at J; junction bases unmatched: 5.

The V and J genes are TRBV11-2 and TRBJ2-7; TRBD1 matches 12 bases. The germline gives CDR1 SGHAT, CDR2 FQNNGV. The CDR3 is made up of 16 amino acids. With V trimmed by 7 bases and J by 8 bases, 15 bases remained unmatched. The DNA of the CDR3 is TGTGCCAGCACCCCATTGACCGGGACAGGGGGCGTGAAGCAGTACTTC. Amino acid sequence: CASTPLTGTGGVKQYF.

V and J are TRBV5-6 and TRBJ2-3; 10 bases match TRBD1. Germline assignment: CDR1 SGHDT and CDR2 YYEEEE. The CDR3 covers 16 residues. V lost 5 bases, J lost 6 bases, and 12 bases stayed unmatched. The CDR3 DNA follows: TGTGCCAGCAGAAGAGGGACAGGGGAAATTTTTGATACGCAGTATTTT. Translation gives CASRRGTGEIFDTQYF.